These 2 T cell receptor beta chains were all obtained from the same sample, sequenced in a study of tumor and adjacent non-tumor tissue in lung cancer. The template was RNA from unsorted bulk tissue. More than 3 cm separated this lung sample from the edge of the tumor. The library came from three nested PCR rounds adapted from ARM-PCR protocols. TCRdb reprocessed the multiplex PCR reads via MiXCR and lists one record per CDR3 protein. The table shows approximately 90,000 distinct CDR3 sequences, with around three quarters occurring only once. The sample was distant non-tumor lung tissue. Source of these receptors: a woman in her fifties or sixties with non-small cell lung cancer.

In the case of this clonotype: The junction shows a germline mismatch at one end, possibly a read error. J is TRBJ2-3 and V is TRBV6-6; D is perhaps TRBD1 or TRBD2 (5 bases each). Germline CDR1 and CDR2: MNHNY and SVGAGI (reference sequence). The CDR3 length is 15 residues. The CDR3 nucleotides read TGTGGCAGCAGTTACTCTCCGACTGTCGGGGACACGCAGTATTTT. It translates to CGSSYSPTVGDTQYF.

A remark on this clonotype: One end of the junction is discordant with germline, which a read error may explain. V is TRBV6-1 and J is TRBJ1-2, with no clear D. Germline V gene lookup returns CDR1 MNHNS and CDR2 SASEGT. The CDR3 is 12 amino acids. In nucleotides, the CDR3 is TGTGCCAGCAGGCGGTCAAGCCATGGCTACACTTTC. It encodes CASRRSSHGYTF.